Presented here are 26 T cell receptor beta chains from one specimen sequenced in a study of blood T cell repertoires in COVID-19. Repertoires were generated with immunoSEQ multiplex PCR, while TCRdb's copy carries only in-frame clones and drops some. The profile shows approximately 60,000 clones, approximately 88% of them singletons. The specimen sequenced was peripheral blood. The receptors were gathered from a man in his 70s with active COVID-19.

The chain joins TRBV12-3 or TRBV12-4 to TRBJ2-1; 9 bases line up with TRBD2. The CDR3 spans 13 residues. J was trimmed by 6 bases and V by 6 bases; bases with no gene match: 3. CDR3 bases: TGTGCCAGCAGCCTTAGCGGGAGCAATGAGCAGTTCTTC. Its protein product is CASSLSGSNEQFF.

This chain uses TRBV30 with TRBJ2-5, with TRBD2 matching over 13 bases. The CDR3 loop spans 17 amino acids. Germline V gene data show CDR1 as GTSNPN and CDR2 as SVGIG (reference sequence). V was clipped by 6 bases and J by 0 bases; unmatched bases: 10. The CDR3 bases are TGTGCCTGCGTTCCGGGACTAGCGGGACGGAACCAAGAGACCCAGTACTTC. It encodes CACVPGLAGRNQETQYF.

This sequence joins TRBV28 and TRBJ1-5, with D tentatively TRBD1 (6 bases). Germline V gene lookup returns CDR1 MDHEN and CDR2 SYDVKM. The CDR3 is 14 residues long. Trimming took off 7 bases at V and 3 bases at J, with 13 bases between the two ends. The CDR3 protein is CASILNRDNQPQHF. CDR3 nucleotide sequence: TGTGCCAGCATCCTAAACAGGGACAATCAGCCCCAGCATTTT.

This CDR3 reads CASSQELPGETQYF. CDR3 in DNA: TGCGCCAGCAGCCAAGAACTCCCGGGGGAGACCCAGTACTTC. The gene calls are TRBV4-3 and TRBJ2-5, with TRBD2 as a possible D gene (5 bases). Trimming took 0 bases from V and 5 from J, leaving 10 bases between them. The germline CDR1 and CDR2 sequences are LGHNA and YSLEER. This CDR3 contains 14 residues.

This clone was recorded only once. The rearrangement uses TRBV6-2 or TRBV6-3 and TRBJ2-7, with 7 bases lining up with TRBD2. The CDR3 has 15 amino acids. Germline V gives CDR1 MNHEY, CDR2 SVGEGT. V shed 5 bases and J 3 bases; nucleotides not matched to a gene: 10. The DNA of the CDR3 is TGTGCCAGCAGTACCCGGGACTATAAAAACTACGAGCAGTACTTC. Translation gives CASSTRDYKNYEQYF.

CDR3: CASSQGRSLSTDTQYF. CDR3 DNA: TGCGCCAGCAGCCAAGGAAGGAGTCTTAGCACAGATACGCAGTATTTT. J is TRBJ2-3 and V is TRBV4-1; D unclear. Per germline, CDR1 MGHRA and CDR2 YSYEKL. The V end lost 1 base, the J end lost 0 bases, and 11 bases lay between the germline ends. The CDR3 length is 16 residues.

The J gene is TRBJ2-3, the V gene TRBV7-8; 9 nucleotides match TRBD2. V shed 1 base, J shed 4 bases, and the junction held 0 bases outside the gene matches. The CDR3 loop spans 14 amino acids. Germline V lookup: CDR1 SGHVS, CDR2 FQNEAQ. CDR3: CASSLGGRADTQYF. The CDR3 DNA reads as TGTGCCAGCAGCTTAGGCGGGAGGGCAGATACGCAGTATTTT. Variable domain in full (rest from reference TRBV7-8 and TRBJ2-3): GAGVSQSPRYKVAKRGQDVALRCDPISGHVSLFWYQQALGQGPEFLTYFQNEAQLDKSGLPSDRFFAERPEGSVSTLKIQRTQQEDSAVYLCASSLGGRADTQYFGPGTRLTVL.

J is TRBJ1-1 and V is TRBV30, with TRBD1 matching 7 bases. CDR1 is GTSNPN, CDR2 SVGIG, per germline (reference sequence). V lost 0 bases to trimming and J lost 3 bases; unmatched junction nucleotides: 1. This CDR3 is 13 amino acids long. The CDR3 region is CAWSVRGDTEAFF. Here the CDR3 DNA reads TGTGCCTGGAGTGTCAGGGGGGACACTGAAGCTTTCTTT.

The rearrangement uses TRBV30 and TRBJ1-3, with unresolved D. V gave up 0 bases and J gave up 0 bases, with 9 bases separating them. Germline V gene data show CDR1 as GTSNPN and CDR2 as SVGIG (reference sequence). This CDR3 contains 15 residues. CDR3: CAWSVPGSSGNTIYF. As DNA, the CDR3 is TGTGCCTGGAGTGTACCTGGGAGCTCTGGAAACACCATATATTTT.

This clone was recorded at least ten times. The V and J genes are TRBV5-6 and TRBJ1-2; possible D gene TRBD1, 6 bases. Looked up from germline, CDR1 is SGHDT and CDR2 is YYEEEE. Trimming removed 5 bases from V and 3 bases from J, with 11 bases in between. The length of the CDR3 is 13 residues. The CDR3: CASRGGQYYGYTF. The CDR3 nucleotides read TGTGCCAGCAGGGGGGGGCAGTACTATGGCTACACCTTC.

The chain carries TRBV7-9 and TRBJ2-7, with TRBD2 matching over 10 bases. The CDR3 consists of 15 residues. J gave up 4 bases and V 4 bases, and 7 bases lay outside the gene matches. CDR1 SEHNR and CDR2 FQNEAQ come from the germline V gene (reference sequence). CDR3 bases: TGTGCCAGCAGCTACACAGGACTAGCGGATTACGAGCAGTACTTC. The encoded protein is CASSYTGLADYEQYF.

This clone was seen more than once but under ten times. The rearrangement links TRBV6-5 to TRBJ2-5; D not resolved. The CDR3 runs to 12 residues. With 4 bases removed from V and 5 bases from J, the gap between germline ends came to 8 bases. CDR1 MNHEY and CDR2 SVGAGI come from the germline V gene. The CDR3 protein is CASSSLGETQYF. The CDR3 region has the DNA TGTGCCAGCAGTTCCCTGGGCGAGACCCAGTACTTC.

The chain uses TRBV5-1 and TRBJ2-7; 11 nucleotides line up with TRBD2. Trimming removed 4 bases from V and 1 base from J; junction bases left unmatched: 4. The CDR3 length is 15 residues. In germline, CDR1 is SGHRS, CDR2 YFSETQ. The CDR3 loop is CASSVTSGVSYEQYF. The CDR3 DNA reads TGCGCCAGCAGCGTGACTAGCGGGGTTTCCTACGAGCAGTACTTC.

The chain carries TRBV7-8 and TRBJ1-6, with 10 nucleotides matching TRBD1. The V gene's germline CDR1 is SGHVS and CDR2 FQNEAQ. This CDR3 comprises 19 residues. J gave up 0 bases and V 1 base, and 6 bases lay outside the gene matches. The CDR3 DNA follows: TGTGCCAGCAGCTTAGGCCACCGGACAGGGGGCTCCTATAATTCACCCCTCCACTTT. Protein sequence: CASSLGHRTGGSYNSPLHF.

The V call is TRBV7-2, the J call TRBJ2-5; possibly TRBD2 for D (6 bases). Trimming removed 1 base from V and 4 bases from J, with 13 bases in between. This CDR3 comprises 15 residues. Germline V gene lookup returns CDR1 SGHTA and CDR2 FQGNSA. CDR3 in DNA: TGTGCCAGCAGCTTAGTCATCGGGAGTGTAGAGACCCAGTACTTC. As protein: CASSLVIGSVETQYF.

This clone showed up just once. V usage is TRBV18 and J usage is TRBJ2-7, with TRBD1 matching 9 bases. Germline lookup yields CDR1 KGHSH and CDR2 LQKENI. The J segment lost 3 bases and the V segment lost 6 bases, leaving 9 bases of the junction unmatched. This CDR3 is built from 15 residues. Written as DNA, the CDR3 is TGTGCCAGCTCCCCCCTAGGACAGGGGTACTACGAGCAGTACTTC. Residues: CASSPLGQGYYEQYF.

CDR3 DNA: TGTGCCAGCACTTTAGGACTAGCAGGGGCAGATACGCAGTATTTT. Its protein product is CASTLGLAGADTQYF. The J gene is TRBJ2-3, the V gene TRBV6-5; 8 bases line up with TRBD2. Germline V gene data show CDR1 as MNHEY and CDR2 as SVGAGI. Trimming took 7 bases from V and 4 from J; bases not matched to a gene: 10. This CDR3 comprises 15 residues.

V gene TRBV7-3 combines with J gene TRBJ2-1; D possibly corresponds to TRBD1 (6 bases). This CDR3 is built from 14 residues. Trimming shortened V by 2 bases and J by 9 bases, and 14 bases separated the two germline ends. The V gene's germline CDR1 is SGHTA and CDR2 FQGTGA. As DNA, the CDR3 is TGTGCCAGCAGCTTAGCCAGGGAAGGGGGTGAGCAGTTCTTC. Its protein is CASSLAREGGEQFF.

This clone occurred once. V usage is TRBV11-2 and J usage is TRBJ2-5; 12 bases are shared with TRBD1. V lost 3 bases to trimming and J lost 5 bases; unmatched junction nucleotides: 10. The CDR3 length is 17 residues. Germline V CDR1 and CDR2: SGHAT, FQNNGV. CDR3 nucleotide sequence: TGTGCCAGCAGCTTGGCAGGGACAGGGGGCGGGGGGGAGACCCAGTACTTC. Amino acid sequence: CASSLAGTGGGGETQYF. The full variable domain, in which reference TRBV11-2 and TRBJ2-5 provide the parts outside the CDR3, is EAGVAQSPRYKIIEKRQSVAFWCNPISGHATLYWYQQILGQGPKLLIQFQNNGVVDDSQLPKDRFSAERLKGVDSTLKIQPAKLEDSAVYLCASSLAGTGGGGETQYFGPGTRLLVL.

The chain links TRBV12-3 or TRBV12-4 to TRBJ1-4; 9 nucleotides align to TRBD1. The CDR3 spans 13 residues. V shed 7 bases and J 8 bases; nucleotides not matched to a gene: 5. The CDR3 DNA reads as TGTGCCAGCATAAGGGACAGGGAGGAAAAACTGTTTTTT. It encodes CASIRDREEKLFF.

This rearrangement joins TRBV18 to TRBJ1-2; D is perhaps TRBD1 (5 bases). The V gene's germline CDR1 is KGHSH and CDR2 LQKENI. Between the trimmed V and J ends, which lost 0 bases and 4 bases, there was a span of 9 bases. CDR3 length: 14 amino acids. The CDR3 sequence: CASSPPQGLYGYTF. CDR3 sequence (DNA): TGTGCCAGCTCACCACCGCAGGGACTCTATGGCTACACCTTC.

This clone was detected a few times. The chain uses TRBV11-3 and TRBJ2-2, with D perhaps TRBD2 (5 bases). Trimming shortened V by 6 bases and J by 5 bases, and 13 bases separated the two germline ends. The germline CDR1 and CDR2 sequences are SGHNT and YENEEA. CDR3 length: 14 amino acids. The CDR3 reads CASSSQRETGELFF. CDR3 nucleotides: TGTGCCAGCAGTTCTCAACGGGAAACCGGGGAGCTGTTTTTT. The variable domain in full, completed from reference TRBV11-3 and TRBJ2-2, reads EAGVVQSPRYKIIEKKQPVAFWCNPISGHNTLYWYLQNLGQGPELLIRYENEEAVDDSQLPKDRFSAERLKGVDSTLKIQPAELGDSAVYLCASSSQRETGELFFGEGSRLTVL.

The CDR3 coding sequence is TGTGCCAGCAGTTTAATCACTAGCGGGAAGTTGAACATTCAGTACTTC. Translated: CASSLITSGKLNIQYF. The rearrangement links TRBV28 to TRBJ2-4; 10 nucleotides match TRBD2. V lost 2 bases, J lost 7 bases, and 8 bases stayed unmatched. Looked up from germline, CDR1 is MDHEN and CDR2 is SYDVKM. This CDR3 spans 16 amino acids.

The J gene is TRBJ2-6, the V gene TRBV30, with 7 bases lining up with TRBD2. Germline V gene sequence: CDR1 GTSNPN, CDR2 SVGIG (reference sequence). This CDR3 contains 14 residues. The CDR3 region is CAAGVSSGANVLTF. As DNA, the CDR3 is TGTGCGGCGGGGGTAAGCTCTGGGGCCAACGTCCTGACTTTC. Drawing the rest from reference TRBV30 and TRBJ2-6, the complete variable domain is SQTIHQWPATLVQPVGSPLSLECTVEGTSNPNLYWYRQAAGRGLQLLFYSVGIGQISSEVPQNLSASRPQDRQFILSSKKLLLSDSGFYLCAAGVSSGANVLTFGAGSRLTVL.

This chain connects TRBV7-8 to TRBJ2-3, with D perhaps matching TRBD2 (5 bases). Germline lookup yields CDR1 SGHVS and CDR2 FQNEAQ. Deletions cut 5 bases from V and 3 bases from J, with 21 bases between. The CDR3 length is 17 residues. Written as DNA, the CDR3 is TGTGCCAGCAGCCCCTGGACCAGCGCGAGAGGGACAGATACGCAGTATTTT. Its translation is CASSPWTSARGTDTQYF.

The chain carries TRBV9 and TRBJ1-5; maybe TRBD1 (5 bases). Trimming shortened V by 4 bases and J by 1 base, and 24 bases separated the two germline ends. The CDR3 runs 19 residues. CDR1 SGDLS and CDR2 YYNGEE come from the germline V gene. The CDR3 loop reads CASSPRQLRRRVSNQPQHF. CDR3 coding DNA: TGTGCCAGCAGCCCGAGACAGCTCCGCCGGAGGGTGAGCAATCAGCCCCAGCATTTT. Variable domain in full (rest from reference TRBV9 and TRBJ1-5): DSGVTQTPKHLITATGQRVTLRCSPRSGDLSVYWYQQSLDQGLQFLIQYYNGEERAKGNILERFSAQQFPDLHSELNLSSLELGDSALYFCASSPRQLRRRVSNQPQHFGDGTRLSIL.